This note documents a single TCR beta chain sequence. What it binds is not known. This CDR3 contains 14 residues. Unmatched junction bases numbered 9, after V lost 6 bases and J lost 7 bases. Germline values: CDR1 SGHTA, CDR2 FQGNSA. With survey level as its setting, the immunoSEQ assay was v3.0. The study targeted about 40,000-55,000 T-cell genomes per sample in sequencing. TCRdb's table, derived via immunoSEQ multiplex PCR, lists solely in-frame clones and lacks some. The sample shows about 48,000 clones, around 84% of them seen only once. These data belong to a study of long-term antiretroviral therapy in people with HIV. Background on the study: The 2015 immediate-ART recommendation was preceded by the earliest samples by about a decade. Points from the study as a whole: After ART, diversity increased yet remained lower than transplant donor controls.

The chain carries TRBV7-2 and TRBJ1-1; 9 nucleotides align to TRBD1. The source is a woman under 30 with HIV. This sample comprised unsorted PBMCs, obtained 0.8 years after starting antiretroviral therapy. The CDR3 spells CASSPTGGYGEAFF. The CDR3 DNA follows: TGTGCCAGCAGTCCTACAGGGGGCTACGGTGAAGCTTTCTTT.